This T cell receptor beta chain was captured by sequencing in a study of early T cells in non-severe SARS-CoV-2 infection. This clonotype has at least ten counts. Individual cDNA molecules were tagged with unique molecular identifiers, the study reported. Using its own MiXCR run on the 5' RACE reads, TCRdb lists one record per CDR3 protein. This table has approximately 70,000 distinct CDR3 sequences, about 4.9% appearing once. Germline loops: CDR1 MNHEY, CDR2 SVGAGI. CDR3 size: 15 residues. The V gene end was trimmed by 6 bases and the J gene end by 2 bases; junction bases not matched to a gene: 6. J is TRBJ2-2 and V is TRBV6-5, with 7 nucleotides matching TRBD1. The sequencing here drew on whole blood, taken at baseline. The TCR sequence derives from an adult who was a healthcare worker with PCR-confirmed SARS-CoV-2 infection or an uninfected control (not recorded which). The donor label of this sample is uncertain. For the CDR3, the DNA is TGTGCCAGCAGCCACTGGGACAGAAACACCGGGGAGCTGTTTTTT. Amino acid sequence: CASSHWDRNTGELFF.